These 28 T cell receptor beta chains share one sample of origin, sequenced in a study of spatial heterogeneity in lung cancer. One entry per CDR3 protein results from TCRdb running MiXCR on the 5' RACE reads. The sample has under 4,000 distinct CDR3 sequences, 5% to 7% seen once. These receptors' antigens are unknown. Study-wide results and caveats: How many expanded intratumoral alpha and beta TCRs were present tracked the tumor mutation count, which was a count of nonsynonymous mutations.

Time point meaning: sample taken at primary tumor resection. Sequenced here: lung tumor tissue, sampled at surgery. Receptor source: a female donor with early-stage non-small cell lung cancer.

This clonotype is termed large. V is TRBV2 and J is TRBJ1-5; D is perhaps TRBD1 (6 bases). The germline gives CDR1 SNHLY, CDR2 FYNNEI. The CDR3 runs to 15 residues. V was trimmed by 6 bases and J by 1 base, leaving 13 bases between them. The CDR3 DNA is TGTGCCAGCAGGAACAGGGCCTTGAGCAATCAGCCCCAGCATTTT. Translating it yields CASRNRALSNQPQHF.

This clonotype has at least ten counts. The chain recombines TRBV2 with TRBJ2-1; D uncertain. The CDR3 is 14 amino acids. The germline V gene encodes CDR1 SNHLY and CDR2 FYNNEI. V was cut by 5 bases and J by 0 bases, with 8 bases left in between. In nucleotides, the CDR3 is TGTGCCAGCAGTAAAGAAAGCTCCTACAATGAGCAGTTCTTC. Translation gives CASSKESSYNEQFF.

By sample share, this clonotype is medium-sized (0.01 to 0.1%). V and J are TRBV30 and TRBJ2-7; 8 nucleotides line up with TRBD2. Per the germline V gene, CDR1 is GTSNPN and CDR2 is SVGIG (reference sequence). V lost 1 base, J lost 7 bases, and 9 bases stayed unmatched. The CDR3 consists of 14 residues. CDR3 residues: CAWSDPAGVREQYV. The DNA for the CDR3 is TGTGCCTGGAGTGACCCAGCGGGAGTGCGGGAGCAGTACGTC.

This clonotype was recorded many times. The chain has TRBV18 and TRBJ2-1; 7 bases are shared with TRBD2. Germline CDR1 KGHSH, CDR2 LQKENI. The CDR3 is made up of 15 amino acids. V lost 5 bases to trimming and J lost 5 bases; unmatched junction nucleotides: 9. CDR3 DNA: TGTGCCAGCTCAGAGGGACTAAAATTAGACAATGAGCAGTTCTTC. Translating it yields CASSEGLKLDNEQFF.

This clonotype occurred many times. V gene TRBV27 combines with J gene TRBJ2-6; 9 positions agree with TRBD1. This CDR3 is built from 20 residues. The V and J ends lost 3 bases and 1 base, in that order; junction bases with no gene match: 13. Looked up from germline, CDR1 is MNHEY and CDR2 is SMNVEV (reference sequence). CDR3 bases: TGTGCCAGCAGTTTCCTCCGACCAGGACAGGGGCTGTCTGGGGCCAACGTCCTGACTTTC. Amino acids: CASSFLRPGQGLSGANVLTF.

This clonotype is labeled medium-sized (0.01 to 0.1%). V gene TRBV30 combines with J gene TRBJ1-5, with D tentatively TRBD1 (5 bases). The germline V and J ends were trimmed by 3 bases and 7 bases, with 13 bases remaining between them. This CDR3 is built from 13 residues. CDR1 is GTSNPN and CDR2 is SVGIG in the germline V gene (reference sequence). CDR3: CAWRRRDGQPQHF. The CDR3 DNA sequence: TGTGCCTGGAGGCGCAGGGACGGACAGCCCCAGCATTTT. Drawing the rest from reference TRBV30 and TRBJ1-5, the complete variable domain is SQTIHQWPATLVQPVGSPLSLECTVEGTSNPNLYWYRQAAGRGLQLLFYSVGIGQISSEVPQNLSASRPQDRQFILSSKKLLLSDSGFYLCAWRRRDGQPQHFGDGTRLSIL.

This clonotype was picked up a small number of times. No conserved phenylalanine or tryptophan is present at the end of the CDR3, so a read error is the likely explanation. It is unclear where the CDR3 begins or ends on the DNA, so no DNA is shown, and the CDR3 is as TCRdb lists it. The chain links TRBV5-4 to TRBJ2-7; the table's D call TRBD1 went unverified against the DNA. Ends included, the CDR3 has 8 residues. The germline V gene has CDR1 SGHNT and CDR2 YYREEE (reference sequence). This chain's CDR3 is CASSVRDH.

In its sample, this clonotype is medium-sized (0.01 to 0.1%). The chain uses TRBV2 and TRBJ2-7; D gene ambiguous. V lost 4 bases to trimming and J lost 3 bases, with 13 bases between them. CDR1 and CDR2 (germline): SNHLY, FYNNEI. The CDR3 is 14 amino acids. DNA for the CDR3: TGTGCCAGCAGTGTCGAGCTACCATTCTACGAGCAGTACTTC. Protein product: CASSVELPFYEQYF.

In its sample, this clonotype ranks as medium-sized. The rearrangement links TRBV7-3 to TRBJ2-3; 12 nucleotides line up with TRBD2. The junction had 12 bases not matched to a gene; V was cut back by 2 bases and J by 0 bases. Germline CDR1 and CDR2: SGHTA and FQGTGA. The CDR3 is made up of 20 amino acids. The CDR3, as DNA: TGTGCCAGCAGCTTATCGATCCTTGGACTAGCGGGAATTAGCACAGATACGCAGTATTTT. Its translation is CASSLSILGLAGISTDTQYF.

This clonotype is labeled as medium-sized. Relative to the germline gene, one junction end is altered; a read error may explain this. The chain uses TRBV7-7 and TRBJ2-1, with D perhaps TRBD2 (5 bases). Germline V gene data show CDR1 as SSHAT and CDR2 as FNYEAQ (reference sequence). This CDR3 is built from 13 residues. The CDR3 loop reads CASSPGLINEQFF. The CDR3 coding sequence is TGTGCTAGCAGCCCCGGACTCATTAATGAGCAGTTCTTC.

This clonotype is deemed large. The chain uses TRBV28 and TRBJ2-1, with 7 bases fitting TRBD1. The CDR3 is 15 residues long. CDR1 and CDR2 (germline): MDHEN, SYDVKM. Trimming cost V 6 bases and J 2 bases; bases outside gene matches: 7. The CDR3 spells CASRPGGPTYNEQFF. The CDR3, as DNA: TGTGCCAGCAGACCAGGGGGTCCAACCTACAATGAGCAGTTCTTC.

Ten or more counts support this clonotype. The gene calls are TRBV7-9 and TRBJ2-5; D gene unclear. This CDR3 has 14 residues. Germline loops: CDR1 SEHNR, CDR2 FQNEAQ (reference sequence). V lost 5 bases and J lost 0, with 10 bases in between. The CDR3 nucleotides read TGTGCCAGCAGCCCCAGCAATTACCAAGAGACCCAGTACTTC. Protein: CASSPSNYQETQYF.

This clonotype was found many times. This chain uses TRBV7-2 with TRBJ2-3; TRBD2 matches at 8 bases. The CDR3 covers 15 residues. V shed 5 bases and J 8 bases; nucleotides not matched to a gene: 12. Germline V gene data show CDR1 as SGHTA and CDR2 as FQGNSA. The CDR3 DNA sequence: TGTGCCAGCAGCACCGGGACTAGAGTTCCAGTTACGCAGTATTTT. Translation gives CASSTGTRVPVTQYF.

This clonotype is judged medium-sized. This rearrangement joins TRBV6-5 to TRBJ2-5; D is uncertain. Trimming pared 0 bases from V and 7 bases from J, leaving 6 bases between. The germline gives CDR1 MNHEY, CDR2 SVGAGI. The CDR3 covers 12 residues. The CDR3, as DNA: TGTGCCAGCAGTTACTCTGGGCTGACCCAGTACTTC. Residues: CASSYSGLTQYF.

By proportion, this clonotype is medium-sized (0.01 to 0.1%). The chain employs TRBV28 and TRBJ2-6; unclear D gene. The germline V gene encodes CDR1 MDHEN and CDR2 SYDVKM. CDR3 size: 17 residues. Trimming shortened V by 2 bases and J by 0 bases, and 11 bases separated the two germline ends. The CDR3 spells CASSLGVSFSGANVLTF. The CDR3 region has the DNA TGTGCCAGCAGTTTAGGTGTCAGCTTCTCTGGGGCCAACGTCCTGACTTTC. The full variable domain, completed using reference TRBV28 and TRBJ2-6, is DVKVTQSSRYLVKRTGEKVFLECVQDMDHENMFWYRQDPGLGLRLIYFSYDVKMKEKGDIPEGYSVSREKKERFSLILESASTNQTSMYLCASSLGVSFSGANVLTFGAGSRLTVL.

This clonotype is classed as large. The CDR3 is CAWRDVYSSTDTQYF. CDR3 DNA sequence: TGTGCCTGGAGGGACGTCTATTCTAGCACAGATACGCAGTATTTT. The chain combines TRBV30 with TRBJ2-3; D unresolved. CDR3 length equals 15 residues. V gave up 3 bases and J gave up 0 bases, with 13 bases separating them. Germline V gene lookup returns CDR1 GTSNPN and CDR2 SVGIG (reference sequence).

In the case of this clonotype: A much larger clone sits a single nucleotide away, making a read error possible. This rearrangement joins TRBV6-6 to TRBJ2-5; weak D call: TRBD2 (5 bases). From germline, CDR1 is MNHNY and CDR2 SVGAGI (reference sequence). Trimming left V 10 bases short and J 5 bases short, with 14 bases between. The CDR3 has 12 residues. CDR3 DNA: TGTGCCATGGATCCCCGAGGGGAGACCCAGTACTTC. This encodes CAMDPRGETQYF.

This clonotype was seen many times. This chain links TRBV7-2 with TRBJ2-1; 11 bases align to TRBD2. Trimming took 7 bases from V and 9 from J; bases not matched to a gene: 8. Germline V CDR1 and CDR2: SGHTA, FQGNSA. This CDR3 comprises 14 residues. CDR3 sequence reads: CASTVSGRAREQFF. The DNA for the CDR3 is TGTGCCAGCACCGTTAGCGGGAGGGCCCGTGAGCAGTTCTTC.

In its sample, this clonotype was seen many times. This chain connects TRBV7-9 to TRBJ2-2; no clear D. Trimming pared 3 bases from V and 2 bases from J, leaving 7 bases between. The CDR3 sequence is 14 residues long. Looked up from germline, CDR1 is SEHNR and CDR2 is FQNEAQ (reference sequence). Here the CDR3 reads CASSLGGNTGELFF. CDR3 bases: TGTGCCAGCAGCTTGGGCGGTAACACCGGGGAGCTGTTTTTT.

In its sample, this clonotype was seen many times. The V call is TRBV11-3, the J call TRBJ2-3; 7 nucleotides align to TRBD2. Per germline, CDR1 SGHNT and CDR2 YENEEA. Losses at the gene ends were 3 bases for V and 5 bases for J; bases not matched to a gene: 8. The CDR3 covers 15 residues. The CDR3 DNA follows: TGTGCCAGCAGCTTGTTTTGGGGGGGTCGAGATACGCAGTATTTT. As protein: CASSLFWGGRDTQYF.

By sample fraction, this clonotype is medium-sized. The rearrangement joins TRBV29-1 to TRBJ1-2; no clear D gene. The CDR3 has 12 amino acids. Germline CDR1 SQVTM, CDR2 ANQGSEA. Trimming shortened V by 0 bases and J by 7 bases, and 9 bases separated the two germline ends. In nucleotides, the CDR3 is TGCAGCGTTGAAGAGGCCGGACTTGGCTACACCTTC. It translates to CSVEEAGLGYTF. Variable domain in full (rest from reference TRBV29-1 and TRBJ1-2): SAVISQKPSRDICQRGTSLTIQCQVDSQVTMMFWYRQQPGQSLTLIATANQGSEATYESGFVIDKFPISRPNLTFSTLTVSNMSPEDSSIYLCSVEEAGLGYTFGSGTRLTVV.

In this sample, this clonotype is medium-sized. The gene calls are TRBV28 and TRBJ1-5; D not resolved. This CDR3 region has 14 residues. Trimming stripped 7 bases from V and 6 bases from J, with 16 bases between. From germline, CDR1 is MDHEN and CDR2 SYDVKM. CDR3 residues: CASTQSPGGQPQHF. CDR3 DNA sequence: TGTGCCAGCACACAATCCCCCGGAGGTCAGCCCCAGCATTTT.

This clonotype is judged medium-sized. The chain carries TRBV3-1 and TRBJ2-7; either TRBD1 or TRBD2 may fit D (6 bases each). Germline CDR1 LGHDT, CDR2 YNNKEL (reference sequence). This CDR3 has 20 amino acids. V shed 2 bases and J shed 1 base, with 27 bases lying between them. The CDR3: CASSQNVGGSQTGTSYEQYF. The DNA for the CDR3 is TGTGCCAGCAGCCAAAACGTCGGGGGCAGCCAAACAGGCACTTCCTACGAGCAGTACTTC.

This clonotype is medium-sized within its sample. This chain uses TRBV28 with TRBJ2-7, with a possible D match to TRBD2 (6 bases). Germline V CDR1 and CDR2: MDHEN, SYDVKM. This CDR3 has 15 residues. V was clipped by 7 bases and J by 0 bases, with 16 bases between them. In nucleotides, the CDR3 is TGTGCCAGCATCGCCGGGACTCACCGCTCCTACGAGCAGTACTTC. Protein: CASIAGTHRSYEQYF. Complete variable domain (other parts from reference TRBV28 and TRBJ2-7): DVKVTQSSRYLVKRTGEKVFLECVQDMDHENMFWYRQDPGLGLRLIYFSYDVKMKEKGDIPEGYSVSREKKERFSLILESASTNQTSMYLCASIAGTHRSYEQYFGPGTRLTVT.

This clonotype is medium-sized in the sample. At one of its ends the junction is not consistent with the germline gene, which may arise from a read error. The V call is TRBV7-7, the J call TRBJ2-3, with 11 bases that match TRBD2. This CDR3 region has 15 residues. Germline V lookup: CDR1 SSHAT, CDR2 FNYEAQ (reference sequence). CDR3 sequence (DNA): TGTGCTAGCAGCAAGGGACTAGCGGACACAGATACGCAGTATTTT. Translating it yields CASSKGLADTDTQYF.

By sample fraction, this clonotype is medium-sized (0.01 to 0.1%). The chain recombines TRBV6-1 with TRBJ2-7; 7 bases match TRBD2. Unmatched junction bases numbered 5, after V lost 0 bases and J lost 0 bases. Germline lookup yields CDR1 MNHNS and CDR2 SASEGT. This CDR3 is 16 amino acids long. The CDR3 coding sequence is TGTGCCAGCAGTGAAGCGGTGGGAGGGCCCTCCTACGAGCAGTACTTC. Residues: CASSEAVGGPSYEQYF.

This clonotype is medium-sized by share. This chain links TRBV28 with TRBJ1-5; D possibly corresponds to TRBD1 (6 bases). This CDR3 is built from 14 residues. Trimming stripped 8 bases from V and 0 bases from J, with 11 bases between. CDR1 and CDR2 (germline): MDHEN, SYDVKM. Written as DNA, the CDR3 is TGTGCCAGCGTAGGGGGGACTAGCAATCAGCCCCAGCATTTT. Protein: CASVGGTSNQPQHF.

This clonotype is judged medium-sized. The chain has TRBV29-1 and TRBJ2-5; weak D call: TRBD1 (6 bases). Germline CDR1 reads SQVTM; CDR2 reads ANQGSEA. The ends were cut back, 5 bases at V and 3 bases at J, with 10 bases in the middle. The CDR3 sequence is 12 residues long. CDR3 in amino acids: CSVTRDKETQYF. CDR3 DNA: TGCAGCGTTACCCGGGACAAAGAGACCCAGTACTTC.